A selection of T cell receptor beta chains follows, all from one sample in a study of T cells in Graves' hyperthyroidism and ophthalmopathy. TCRdb processed the multiplex PCR reads anew with MiXCR; each CDR3 protein has one entry. The data contain 350,000 to 450,000 distinct CDR3 sequences, about 18% of them singletons. The sample consisted of blood. The origin of the receptors is a woman in her thirties with Graves' hyperthyroidism that later progressed to Graves' ophthalmopathy. CDR3s include the opening cysteine and the closing phenylalanine or tryptophan. The D gene is left open where the match is weak. Clone size is given for some rows only: seen once, a few or many times, or a class if the clone is expanded.

d_call	clone_size	v_call	j_call	cdr3_aa	cdr3_nt
.	.	TRBV10-1	TRBJ1-5	CASSEGSGQPQHF	TGCGCCAGCAGTGAGGGTTCAGGTCAGCCCCAGCATTTT
TRBD2	once	TRBV11-2	TRBJ2-7	CASSQGRGGRAYEQYF	TGTGCCAGCAGCCAAGGGCGCGGCGGGAGGGCATACGAGCAGTACTTC
.	.	TRBV2	TRBJ2-7	CASRSGSYEQYF	TGTGCCAGCAGGTCCGGCAGCTACGAGCAGTACTTC
.	many	TRBV10-3	TRBJ1-6	CAISERGSASRTPLHF	TGTGCCATCAGTGAAAGGGGATCGGCTTCGAGGACACCCCTCCACTTT
.	.	TRBV29-1	TRBJ2-3	CSVEDPPSGSTDTQYF	TGCAGCGTTGAAGACCCCCCCAGCGGGAGCACAGATACGCAGTATTTT
.	.	TRBV5-6	TRBJ1-1	CASSPLNIMNTEAFF	TGTGCCAGCAGCCCACTTAACATAATGAACACTGAAGCTTTCTTT
TRBD1	few	TRBV20-1	TRBJ1-5	CSARLGKDRAVGTQHF	TGCAGTGCTAGATTGGGGAAGGACAGGGCGGTGGGGACCCAGCATTTT
TRBD2	few	TRBV13	TRBJ2-1	CASSLGLAAADYNEQFF	TGTGCCAGCAGCTTGGGACTAGCAGCCGCAGATTACAATGAGCAGTTCTTC
.	few	TRBV5-5	TRBJ2-5	CASSTSNRAETQYF	TGTGCCAGCAGTACGAGTAACAGGGCGGAGACCCAGTACTTC
.	.	TRBV12-3/TRBV12-4	TRBJ2-5	CASSSNGPSRAAQYF	TGTGCCAGCAGTTCCAATGGACCTTCCCGGGCGGCCCAGTACTTC
.	.	TRBV28	TRBJ1-5	CASSFWGATSQPQHF	TGTGCCAGCAGTTTCTGGGGGGCAACAAGTCAGCCCCAGCATTTT
.	many	TRBV3-1	TRBJ2-7	CASSQGRATYEQYF	TGTGCCAGCAGCCAAGGCCGCGCAACCTACGAGCAGTACTTC
.	many	TRBV5-8	TRBJ2-1	CASASDSYNEQFF	TGTGCCAGCGCCTCGGACAGTTACAATGAGCAGTTCTTC
.	many	TRBV2	TRBJ1-4	CASSDRVGNEKLFF	TGTGCCAGCAGTGACAGGGTGGGGAATGAAAAACTGTTTTTT
.	many	TRBV3-1	TRBJ2-3	CASSQDSLDTQYF	TGTGCCAGCAGCCAAGATAGTTTAGATACGCAGTATTTT
TRBD1	many	TRBV6-5	TRBJ2-2	CASSYSDWDRKNTGELFF	TGTGCCAGCAGTTACTCGGACTGGGACAGGAAAAACACCGGGGAGCTGTTTTTT
TRBD2	.	TRBV6-2/TRBV6-3	TRBJ2-3	CASRGIAGGRTDTQYF	TGTGCCAGCAGGGGTATAGCGGGGGGCCGCACAGATACGCAGTATTTT
.	many	TRBV30	TRBJ2-1	CAGNIENYNEQFF	TGTGCCGGGAACATAGAGAACTACAATGAGCAGTTCTTC
TRBD1	many	TRBV6-1	TRBJ1-1	CASSRTGRGTEAFF	TGTGCCAGCAGTCGGACAGGACGAGGCACTGAAGCTTTCTTT
TRBD2	many	TRBV28	TRBJ2-3	CASSSGLAVTDTQYF	TGTGCCAGCAGTTCGGGACTAGCGGTCACAGATACGCAGTATTTT
.	many	TRBV20-1	TRBJ1-1	CRVGSDTEAFF	TGCAGAGTCGGCTCGGACACTGAAGCTTTCTTT
TRBD1	.	TRBV7-9	TRBJ2-1	CASSLGGTGGNNEQFF	TGTGCCAGCAGCTTAGGCGGGACAGGGGGGAACAATGAGCAGTTCTTC
TRBD1	many	TRBV10-3	TRBJ2-5	CAISWDRDRETQYF	TGTGCCATCAGTTGGGACAGGGACCGGGAGACCCAGTACTTC
.	.	TRBV20-1	TRBJ1-4	CSARRGAGEKLFF	TGCAGTGCTAGGAGGGGGGCAGGCGAAAAACTGTTTTTT
.	.	TRBV14	TRBJ1-1	CASSQVFTPSGTEAFF	TGTGCCAGCAGCCAAGTCTTTACCCCTTCCGGGACTGAAGCTTTCTTT
TRBD2	.	TRBV6-1	TRBJ2-7	CASRGTSGTKQYF	TGTGCCAGCAGGGGGACTAGCGGGACCAAGCAGTACTTC
.	many	TRBV28	TRBJ2-7	CASSPRGRTIGHEQYF	TGTGCCAGCAGTCCCCGTGGGAGAACAATTGGCCACGAGCAGTACTTC
.	many	TRBV6-1	TRBJ1-4	CASSYFLGEKLFF	TGTGCCAGCAGTTATTTTCTCGGGGAAAAACTGTTTTTT
.	.	TRBV20-1	TRBJ2-7	CSARSGDSYEQYF	TGCAGTGCTAGGTCAGGAGACTCCTACGAGCAGTACTTC
.	many	TRBV28	TRBJ2-1	CASNEGSSYNEQFF	TGTGCCAGCAATGAGGGCAGCTCCTACAATGAGCAGTTCTTC
.	many	TRBV27	TRBJ2-1	CASSFQGNEQFF	TGTGCCAGCAGTTTTCAGGGAAATGAGCAGTTCTTC
TRBD1	many	TRBV19	TRBJ1-2	CASSATGGGGYTF	TGTGCCAGTAGTGCCACAGGGGGCGGAGGCTACACCTTC
TRBD1	many	TRBV6-1	TRBJ1-2	CASTTDRANYGYTF	TGTGCCAGCACTACGGACAGGGCTAACTATGGCTACACCTTC
TRBD1	many	TRBV7-9	TRBJ1-1	CASSRDSMNTEAFF	TGTGCCAGCAGCAGGGACAGCATGAACACTGAAGCTTTCTTT
TRBD2	.	TRBV5-1	TRBJ2-5	CASSGWGGQETQYF	TGCGCCAGCAGCGGGTGGGGAGGGCAAGAGACCCAGTACTTC
.	few	TRBV3-1	TRBJ2-7	CASTLSSSYEQYF	TGTGCCAGCACCCTTAGTAGCTCCTACGAGCAGTACTTC
.	many	TRBV12-3/TRBV12-4	TRBJ2-2	CASSFSDTGELFF	TGTGCCAGCAGTTTTTCTGACACCGGGGAGCTGTTTTTT
TRBD2	many	TRBV30	TRBJ2-1	CACGRVAEFDEQFF	TGTGCCTGCGGGAGGGTGGCAGAATTTGATGAGCAGTTCTTC
.	.	TRBV20-1	TRBJ1-1	CSGIQGRAFF	TGCAGTGGTATACAGGGACGGGCTTTCTTT
TRBD1	many	TRBV11-2	TRBJ2-2	CASSFGTGGIIGELFF	TGTGCCAGCAGCTTTGGGACAGGGGGCATTATCGGGGAGCTGTTTTTT
.	many	TRBV18	TRBJ2-5	CASSPTGRQETQYF	TGTGCCAGCTCACCAACGGGGCGGCAAGAGACCCAGTACTTC
TRBD2	.	TRBV27	TRBJ2-7	CASSWGFSGSLCEQYF	TGTGCCAGCAGTTGGGGATTTAGCGGGAGCCTGTGTGAGCAGTACTTC
.	few	TRBV7-2	TRBJ2-2	CASSTPGRGPTTGELFF	TGTGCCAGCAGCACCCCTGGGAGAGGGCCGACCACCGGGGAGCTGTTTTTT
TRBD2	few	TRBV6-1	TRBJ2-5	CASRTSEIETQYF	TGTGCCAGCAGGACTAGCGAAATAGAGACCCAGTACTTC
TRBD1	.	TRBV7-9	TRBJ2-3	CASSLAPGGIDTQYF	TGTGCCAGCAGCTTAGCGCCAGGGGGCATAGATACGCAGTATTTT
.	.	TRBV19	TRBJ1-5	CASTLAGSRNQPQHF	TGTGCCAGTACCCTAGCCGGGTCTCGCAATCAGCCCCAGCATTTT
.	few	TRBV28	TRBJ2-1	CASRGGVSSYNEQFF	TGTGCCAGCAGAGGGGGAGTTAGCTCCTACAATGAGCAGTTCTTC
TRBD2	few	TRBV2	TRBJ2-1	CASKPGLAGNEQFF	TGTGCCAGCAAACCGGGACTAGCGGGAAATGAGCAGTTCTTC
.	many	TRBV2	TRBJ2-5	CASNWGAGEETQYF	TGTGCCAGCAACTGGGGTGCCGGGGAAGAGACCCAGTACTTC
.	many	TRBV12-3/TRBV12-4	TRBJ1-2	CASSLGPRGANYGYTF	TGTGCCAGCAGTTTGGGGCCTAGGGGCGCTAACTATGGCTACACCTTC
TRBD1	many	TRBV2	TRBJ1-5	CASSEALGGQVYSNQPQHF	TGTGCCAGCAGTGAAGCGCTGGGGGGACAGGTCTATAGCAATCAGCCCCAGCATTTT
TRBD1	many	TRBV18	TRBJ1-1	CASSPSIRDRATEAFF	TGTGCCAGCTCACCTTCGATCCGGGACAGGGCAACTGAAGCTTTCTTT
.	many	TRBV2	TRBJ2-5	CASGSGEGETQYF	TGTGCCAGTGGGTCGGGGGAAGGCGAGACCCAGTACTTC
TRBD1	many	TRBV28	TRBJ2-1	CASSLLRQGNEQFF	TGTGCCAGCAGTCTCCTCCGACAGGGGAATGAGCAGTTCTTC
.	many	TRBV29-1	TRBJ2-2	CSVAGYSGELFF	TGCAGCGTTGCGGGGTACTCTGGGGAGCTGTTTTTT
.	.	TRBV7-9	TRBJ1-3	CASSRGQLSGNTIYF	TGTGCCAGCAGCCGTGGACAGCTCTCTGGAAACACCATATATTTT
.	many	TRBV14	TRBJ1-4	CASSQGGANGNEKLFF	TGTGCCAGCAGCCAAGGAGGGGCGAATGGTAATGAAAAACTGTTTTTT